This T cell receptor (beta chain) emerged from a study of cytomegalovirus exposure and HLA in healthy donors. Overall study context: Membership in the Caucasian-associated ancestry cluster was found for about four fifths of approximately 400 genotyped donors. Study-wide results and caveats: CMV serostatus was the only recorded immune exposure for donors. Trimming of TCR beta V- and J-genes showed a link, identified in a later analysis, to a missense DCLRE1C variant. Likely technical artifact: a cluster of highly shared sequence variants.

Germline lookup yields CDR1 SGDLS and CDR2 YYNGEE. The CDR3 contains 15 residues. V gave up 0 bases and J gave up 3 bases, with 13 bases separating them. Primers included in the PCR were 60 Vbeta and 13 Jbeta primers. Clones were sequenced by immunoSEQ multiplex PCR, and TCRdb holds only the in-frame ones, with some missing. The sample shows 150,000 to 200,000 clones, approximately 82% of them seen only once. This clone showed up just once. As yet, its antigen is unknown. The rearrangement uses TRBV9 and TRBJ2-7; D gene ambiguous. The TCR was taken from a woman between 18 and 29 years old in good health and CMV-seropositive. The sample was PBMCs. The CDR3 nucleotides are TGTGCCAGCAGCGTAGGCCCGGGTGGAAGCTACGAGCAGTACTTC. It is translated as CASSVGPGGSYEQYF.